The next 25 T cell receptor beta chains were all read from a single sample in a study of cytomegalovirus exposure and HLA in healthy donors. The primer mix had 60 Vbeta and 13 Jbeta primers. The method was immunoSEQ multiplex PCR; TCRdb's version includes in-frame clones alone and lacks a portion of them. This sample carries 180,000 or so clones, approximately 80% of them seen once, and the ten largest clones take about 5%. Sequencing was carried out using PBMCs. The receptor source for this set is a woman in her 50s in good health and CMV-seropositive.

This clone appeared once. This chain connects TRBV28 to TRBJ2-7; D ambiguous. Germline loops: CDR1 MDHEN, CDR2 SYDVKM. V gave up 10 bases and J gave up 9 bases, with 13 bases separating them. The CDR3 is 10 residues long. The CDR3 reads CATTSRGQYF. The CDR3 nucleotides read TGTGCCACCACAAGTCGAGGGCAGTACTTC.

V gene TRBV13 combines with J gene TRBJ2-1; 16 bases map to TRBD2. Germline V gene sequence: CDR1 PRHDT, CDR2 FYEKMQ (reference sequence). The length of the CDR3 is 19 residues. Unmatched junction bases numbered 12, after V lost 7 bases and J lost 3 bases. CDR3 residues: CASIHPGTSGRAGYNEQFF. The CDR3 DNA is TGTGCCAGCATCCACCCCGGGACTAGCGGGAGGGCCGGCTACAATGAGCAGTTCTTC.

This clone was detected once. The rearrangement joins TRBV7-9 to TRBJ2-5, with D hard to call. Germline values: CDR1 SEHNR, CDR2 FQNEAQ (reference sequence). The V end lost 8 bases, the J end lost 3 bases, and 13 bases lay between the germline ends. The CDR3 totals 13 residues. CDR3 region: CASGWAWEETQYF. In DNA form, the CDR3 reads TGTGCCAGCGGTTGGGCCTGGGAAGAGACCCAGTACTTC.

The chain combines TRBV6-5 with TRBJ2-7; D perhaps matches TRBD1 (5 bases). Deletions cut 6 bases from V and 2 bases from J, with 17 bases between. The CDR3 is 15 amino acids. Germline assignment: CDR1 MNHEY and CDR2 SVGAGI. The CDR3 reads CASSRPGYSTYEQYF. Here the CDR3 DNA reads TGTGCCAGCAGCAGACCAGGGTATAGCACCTACGAGCAGTACTTC.

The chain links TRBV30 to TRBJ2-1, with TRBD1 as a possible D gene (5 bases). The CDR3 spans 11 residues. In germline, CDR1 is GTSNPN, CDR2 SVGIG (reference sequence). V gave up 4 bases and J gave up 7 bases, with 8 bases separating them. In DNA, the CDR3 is TGTGCCTGGACAGGGTTTAATGAGCAGTTCTTC. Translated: CAWTGFNEQFF.

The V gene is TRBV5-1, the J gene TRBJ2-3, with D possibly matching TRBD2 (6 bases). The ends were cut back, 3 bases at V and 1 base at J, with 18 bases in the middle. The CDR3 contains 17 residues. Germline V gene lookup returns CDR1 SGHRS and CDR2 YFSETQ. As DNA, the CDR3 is TGCGCCAGCAGCTCCCGGGACTCGATCTATGGCACAGATACGCAGTATTTT. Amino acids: CASSSRDSIYGTDTQYF.

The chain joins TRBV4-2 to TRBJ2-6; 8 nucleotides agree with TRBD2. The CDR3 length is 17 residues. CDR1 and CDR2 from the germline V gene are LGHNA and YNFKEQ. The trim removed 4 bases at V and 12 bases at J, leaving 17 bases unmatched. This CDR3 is CASSPIAGPTSHSVLTF. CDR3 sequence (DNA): TGTGCCAGCAGCCCTATAGCGGGACCTACCTCCCACAGCGTCCTGACTTTC.

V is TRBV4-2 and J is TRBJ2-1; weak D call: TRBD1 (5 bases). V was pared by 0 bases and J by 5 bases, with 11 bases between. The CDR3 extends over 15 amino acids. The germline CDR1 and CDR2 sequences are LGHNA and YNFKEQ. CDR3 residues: CASSQEGQGHNEQFF. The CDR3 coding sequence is TGTGCCAGCAGCCAAGAAGGCCAGGGTCACAATGAGCAGTTCTTC.

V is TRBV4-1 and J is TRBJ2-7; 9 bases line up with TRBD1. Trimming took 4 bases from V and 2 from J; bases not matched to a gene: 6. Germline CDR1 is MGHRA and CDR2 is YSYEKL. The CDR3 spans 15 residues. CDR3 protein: CASSRSGTGTYEQYF. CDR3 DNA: TGCGCCAGCAGCCGCAGCGGGACAGGGACCTACGAGCAGTACTTC.

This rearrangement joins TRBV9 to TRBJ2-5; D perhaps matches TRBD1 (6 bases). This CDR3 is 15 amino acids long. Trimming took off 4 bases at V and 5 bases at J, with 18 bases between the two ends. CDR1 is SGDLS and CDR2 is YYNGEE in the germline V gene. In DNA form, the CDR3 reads TGTGCCAGCAGCCCTCGGGACACGACGGGGGAGACCCAGTACTTC. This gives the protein CASSPRDTTGETQYF. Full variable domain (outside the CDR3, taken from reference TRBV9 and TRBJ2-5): DSGVTQTPKHLITATGQRVTLRCSPRSGDLSVYWYQQSLDQGLQFLIQYYNGEERAKGNILERFSAQQFPDLHSELNLSSLELGDSALYFCASSPRDTTGETQYFGPGTRLLVL.

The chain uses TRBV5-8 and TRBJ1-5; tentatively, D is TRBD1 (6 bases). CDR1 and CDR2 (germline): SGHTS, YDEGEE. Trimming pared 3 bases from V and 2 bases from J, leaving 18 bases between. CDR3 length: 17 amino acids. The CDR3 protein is CASSSGQRFMGNQPQHF. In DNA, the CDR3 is TGTGCCAGCAGCTCAGGACAGAGGTTTATGGGCAATCAGCCCCAGCATTTT.

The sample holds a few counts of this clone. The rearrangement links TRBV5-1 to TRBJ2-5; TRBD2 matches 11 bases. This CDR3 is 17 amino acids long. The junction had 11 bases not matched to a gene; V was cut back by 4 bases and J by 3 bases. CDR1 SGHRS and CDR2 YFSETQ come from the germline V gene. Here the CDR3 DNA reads TGCGCCAGCAGCCGCTTCCTCACTAGCGGGGGAAAAGAGACCCAGTACTTC. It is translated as CASSRFLTSGGKETQYF.

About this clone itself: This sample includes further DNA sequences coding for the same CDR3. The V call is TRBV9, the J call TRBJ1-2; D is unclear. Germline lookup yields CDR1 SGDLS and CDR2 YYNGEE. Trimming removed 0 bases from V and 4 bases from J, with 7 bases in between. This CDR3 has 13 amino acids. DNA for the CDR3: TGTGCCAGCAGCGTAGTTGCGGGCTATGGCTACACCTTC. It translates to CASSVVAGYGYTF. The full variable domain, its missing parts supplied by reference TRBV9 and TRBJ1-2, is DSGVTQTPKHLITATGQRVTLRCSPRSGDLSVYWYQQSLDQGLQFLIQYYNGEERAKGNILERFSAQQFPDLHSELNLSSLELGDSALYFCASSVVAGYGYTFGSGTRLTVV.

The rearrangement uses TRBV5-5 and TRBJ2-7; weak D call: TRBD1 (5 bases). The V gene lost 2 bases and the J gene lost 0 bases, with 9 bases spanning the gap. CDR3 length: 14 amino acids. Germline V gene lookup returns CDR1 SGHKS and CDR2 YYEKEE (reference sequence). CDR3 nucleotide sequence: TGTGCCAGCAGCTTAACGGACACCTCCTACGAGCAGTACTTC. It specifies CASSLTDTSYEQYF.

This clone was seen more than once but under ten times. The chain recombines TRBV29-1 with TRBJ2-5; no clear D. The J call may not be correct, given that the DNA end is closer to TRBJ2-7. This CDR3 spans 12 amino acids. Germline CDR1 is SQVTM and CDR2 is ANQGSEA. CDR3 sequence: CSVRRGSYEQYF. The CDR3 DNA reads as TGCAGCGTACGCCGCGGATCCTACGAGCAGTACTTC.

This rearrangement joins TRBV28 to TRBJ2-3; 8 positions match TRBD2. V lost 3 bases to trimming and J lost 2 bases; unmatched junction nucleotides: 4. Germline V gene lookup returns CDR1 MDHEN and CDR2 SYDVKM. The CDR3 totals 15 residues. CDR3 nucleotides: TGTGCCAGCAGTTTGTTAGCGGGGAACACAGATACGCAGTATTTT. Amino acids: CASSLLAGNTDTQYF.

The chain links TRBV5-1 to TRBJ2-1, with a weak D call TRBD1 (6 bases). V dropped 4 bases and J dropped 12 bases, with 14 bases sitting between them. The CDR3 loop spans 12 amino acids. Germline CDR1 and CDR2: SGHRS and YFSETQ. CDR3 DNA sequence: TGCGCCAGCAGCCCCAGGGGCGCGAGGCAGTTCTTC. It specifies CASSPRGARQFF.

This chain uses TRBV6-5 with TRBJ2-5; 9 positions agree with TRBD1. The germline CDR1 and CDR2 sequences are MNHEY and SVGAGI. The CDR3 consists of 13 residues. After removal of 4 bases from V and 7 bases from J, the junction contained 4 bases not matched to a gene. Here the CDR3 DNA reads TGTGCCAGCAGTTGGGACAGGGAGGGGACCCAGTACTTC. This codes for CASSWDREGTQYF.

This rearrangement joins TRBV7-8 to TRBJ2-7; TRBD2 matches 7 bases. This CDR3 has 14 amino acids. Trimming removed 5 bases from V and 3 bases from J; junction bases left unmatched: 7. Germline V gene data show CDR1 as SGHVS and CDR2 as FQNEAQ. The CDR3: CASSPGTNGYEQYF. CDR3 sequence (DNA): TGTGCCAGCAGCCCCGGGACTAATGGCTACGAGCAGTACTTC.

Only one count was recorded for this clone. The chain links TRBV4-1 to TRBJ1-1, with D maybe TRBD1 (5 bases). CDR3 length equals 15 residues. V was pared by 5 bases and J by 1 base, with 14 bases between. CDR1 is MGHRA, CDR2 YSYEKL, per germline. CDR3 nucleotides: TGCGCCAGCAGCAAGACCGGGGGGGGGAACACTGAAGCTTTCTTT. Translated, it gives CASSKTGGGNTEAFF.

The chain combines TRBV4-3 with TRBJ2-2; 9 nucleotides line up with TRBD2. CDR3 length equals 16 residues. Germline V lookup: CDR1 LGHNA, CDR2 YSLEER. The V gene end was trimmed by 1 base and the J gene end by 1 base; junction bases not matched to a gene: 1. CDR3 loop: CASSQGLAVNTGELFF. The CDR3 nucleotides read TGCGCCAGCAGCCAAGGACTAGCGGTGAACACCGGGGAGCTGTTTTTT.

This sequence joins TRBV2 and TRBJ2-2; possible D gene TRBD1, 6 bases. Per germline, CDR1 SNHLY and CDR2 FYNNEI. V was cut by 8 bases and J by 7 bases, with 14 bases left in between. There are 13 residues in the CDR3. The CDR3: CASVTGIGGELFF. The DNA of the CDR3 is TGTGCCAGCGTTACAGGGATTGGCGGGGAGCTGTTTTTT.

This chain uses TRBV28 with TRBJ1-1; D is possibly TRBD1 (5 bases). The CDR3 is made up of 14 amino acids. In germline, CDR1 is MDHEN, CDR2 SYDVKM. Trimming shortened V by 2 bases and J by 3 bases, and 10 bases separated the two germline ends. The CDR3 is CASSLRGRDTEAFF. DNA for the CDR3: TGTGCCAGCAGTTTACGGGGGAGGGACACTGAAGCTTTCTTT. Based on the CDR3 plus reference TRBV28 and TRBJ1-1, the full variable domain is DVKVTQSSRYLVKRTGEKVFLECVQDMDHENMFWYRQDPGLGLRLIYFSYDVKMKEKGDIPEGYSVSREKKERFSLILESASTNQTSMYLCASSLRGRDTEAFFGQGTRLTVV.

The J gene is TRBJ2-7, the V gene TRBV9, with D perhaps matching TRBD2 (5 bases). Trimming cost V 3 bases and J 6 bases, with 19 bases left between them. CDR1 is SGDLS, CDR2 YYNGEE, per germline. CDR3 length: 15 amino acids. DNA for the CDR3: TGTGCCAGCAGCGCTTGGGGTCCGGAGGACCCCGAGCAGTACTTC. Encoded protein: CASSAWGPEDPEQYF.

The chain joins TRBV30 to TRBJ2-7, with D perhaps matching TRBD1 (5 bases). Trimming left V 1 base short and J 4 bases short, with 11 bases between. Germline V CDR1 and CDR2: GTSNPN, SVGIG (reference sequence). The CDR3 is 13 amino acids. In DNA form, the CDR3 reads TGTGCCTGGAGTGAAGGGGTCGGGTACGAGCAGTACTTC. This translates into CAWSEGVGYEQYF.